These 2 T cell receptor beta chains originate from one sample sequenced in a study of cytomegalovirus exposure and HLA in healthy donors. The PCR ran on 60 Vbeta and 13 Jbeta primers. Profiling relied on immunoSEQ multiplex PCR, and the TCRdb table lists in-frame clones only, not all of them. This sample contains about 55,000 clones. Material: PBMCs. The receptors come from a man aged 50-60 years in good health and CMV-seropositive.

The chain recombines TRBV29-1 with TRBJ2-5; 8 bases fit TRBD1. Germline values: CDR1 SQVTM, CDR2 ANQGSEA. CDR3 size: 16 residues. J was trimmed by 2 bases and V by 5 bases; bases with no gene match: 13. The CDR3 sequence: CSVLGGSTGAQETQYF. CDR3 sequence (DNA): TGCAGCGTTCTTGGGGGATCGACAGGGGCACAAGAGACCCAGTACTTC. The full variable domain, its missing parts supplied by reference TRBV29-1 and TRBJ2-5, is SAVISQKPSRDICQRGTSLTIQCQVDSQVTMMFWYRQQPGQSLTLIATANQGSEATYESGFVIDKFPISRPNLTFSTLTVSNMSPEDSSIYLCSVLGGSTGAQETQYFGPGTRLLVL.

The chain links TRBV7-9 to TRBJ2-5, with D possibly matching TRBD1 (6 bases). Trimming pared 5 bases from V and 0 bases from J, leaving 13 bases between. The germline gives CDR1 SEHNR, CDR2 FQNEAQ (reference sequence). The CDR3 length is 15 residues. The CDR3 here is CASSRGTLYQETQYF. CDR3 coding DNA: TGTGCCAGCAGCCGAGGGACACTTTACCAAGAGACCCAGTACTTC.